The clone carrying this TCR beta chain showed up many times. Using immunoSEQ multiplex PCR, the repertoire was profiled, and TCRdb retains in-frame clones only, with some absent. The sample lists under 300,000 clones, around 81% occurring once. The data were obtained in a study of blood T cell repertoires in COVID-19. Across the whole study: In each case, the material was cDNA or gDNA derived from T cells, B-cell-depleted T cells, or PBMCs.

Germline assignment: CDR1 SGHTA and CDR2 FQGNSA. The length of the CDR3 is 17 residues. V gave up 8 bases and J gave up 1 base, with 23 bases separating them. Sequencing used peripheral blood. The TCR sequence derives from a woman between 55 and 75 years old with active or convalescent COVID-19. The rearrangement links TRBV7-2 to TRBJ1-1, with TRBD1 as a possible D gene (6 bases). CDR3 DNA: TGTGCCAGCTCCAGGGGAAATTTATATGGGAGGAACACTGAAGCTTTCTTT. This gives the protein CASSRGNLYGRNTEAFF.